Listed below are T cell receptor beta chains from one sample, sequenced in a study of CD4 and CD8 cells across lung adenocarcinoma regions. TCRdb re-called the PCR reads with MiXCR, one entry per CDR3 protein. Of 3,500 to 5,000 distinct CDR3 sequences in the sample, more than 50% were seen once. Source material: CD4+ T cells from the center of a lung tumor. These receptors were obtained from a female donor with lung adenocarcinoma. The CD4 and CD8 labels of this study may be unreliable. Both conserved end residues are trimmed from each CDR3.

CDR3	V
AGTSGRRTGELF	TRBV6-1
ATSIAGGTDTQY	TRBV24-1
SSDMPTTGDNYGYT	TRBV20-1
ASSPGLAEETQY	TRBV5-1
ASSPKTRVLSVNEQF	TRBV14
ASSQETTGFARNEQF	TRBV4-1
ASTDRLGETQY	TRBV10-1
ASSFNPAYEQY	TRBV27
ASSFWNTEAF	TRBV6-5
ASSLFSRAYPYEQY	TRBV27
ASTEGRQTTGEQF	TRBV6-1
ASSQGRIQETQY	TRBV4-1
ASSQETSGYNEQF	TRBV3-1
ASRSLGAYEQY	TRBV6-2/TRBV6-3
ASRGNGAGGLQETQY	TRBV6-1
ASSYKTGIRTDTQY	TRBV6-5
ASSDSSGSYNEQF	TRBV6-4
ASSSRLARGPDTQY	TRBV27
ASSADGRSVEAF	TRBV28
SARSGRDIQNIQY	TRBV20-1
ASSRGLAGGREQF	TRBV3-1
ASSRGQGGSPLH	TRBV27
ASSGPGTGHNEQF	TRBV6-1
ASSSDRDGETQY	TRBV6-1
ASSPQRGRPYEQY	TRBV28
SAISGRWDTQY	TRBV20-1
ASSLLWNEQF	TRBV3-1
AIRNGSSYNEQF	TRBV10-3
SAQAAGSEQY	TRBV20-1
ASSRQGTTYNEQF	TRBV27
ASSPIYDRSGNEQF	TRBV27
ASSPPSGLTDTQY	TRBV28
ASSLVTGGYEQF	TRBV6-5
ASRKMGGKTEAF	TRBV6-1
ASTIAVAGLVEDTQY	TRBV12-3/TRBV12-4
ASSPYLAGADNEQF	TRBV27
ASTEGRQTTGELF	TRBV6-1
ATKDQGVGQNEQY	TRBV15
ASSTLQGFGANVLT	TRBV27
ASSQDLVGQGEQY	TRBV4-1
ASSVRLAATSYNEQF	TRBV6-1
ASSRGTSGLQDTQY	TRBV6-2/TRBV6-3
ASSENSYNEQF	TRBV10-2
ASSEGWGPGAKDTQY	TRBV6-1
ASSPELAGGDTDTQY	TRBV6-1
ASSWGNEQF	TRBV6-1
ATRLAGAKDMQY	TRBV10-3
ARGPSGQGTQY	TRBV6-4
ASRRTSNSYNEQF	TRBV6-1